Listed here are 31 T cell receptor beta chains from one sample, sequenced in a study of monozygotic twins with inflammatory bowel disease. TCRdb re-analyzed the 5' RACE reads; it lists each CDR3 protein once, without DNA. Recorded for this sample: approximately 400,000 distinct CDR3 sequences. Source material: blood. These receptors were obtained from a human donor with ulcerative colitis or Crohn's disease, or a healthy co-twin of an affected twin (not recorded which).

The chain is built from TRBV20-1 and TRBJ1-4. The CDR3 has 14 amino acids. Germline-derived CDR1 and CDR2 are DFQATT and SNEGSKA (reference sequence). The CDR3 protein is CSTRRTPTNEKLFF.

The chain is built from TRBV3-1 and TRBJ2-6; TCRdb indicates TRBD1, and absent DNA this call remains unverified. This CDR3 is built from 13 residues. The germline gives CDR1 LGHDT, CDR2 YNNKEL (reference sequence). The CDR3 sequence: CASTGKGANVLTF.

The J gene is TRBJ1-1, the V gene TRBV25-1. Germline V gene lookup returns CDR1 MGHDK and CDR2 SYGVNS. This CDR3 spans 14 amino acids. The CDR3 spells CASSESGENTEAFF.

The chain joins TRBV20-1 to TRBJ1-6. CDR1 and CDR2 (germline): DFQATT, SNEGSKA (reference sequence). The CDR3 loop spans 13 amino acids. CDR3 region: CSARGLINSPLHF.

This sequence joins TRBV27 and TRBJ1-2; TCRdb names TRBD1, which stays unverified in the absence of DNA. Germline V gene sequence: CDR1 MNHEY, CDR2 SMNVEV (reference sequence). The CDR3 extends over 15 amino acids. This CDR3 is CASSLSTGGAYGYTF.

The J gene is TRBJ2-7, the V gene TRBV3-1; TCRdb names TRBD1, which stays unverified in the absence of DNA. The germline CDR1 and CDR2 sequences are LGHDT and YNNKEL (reference sequence). This CDR3 contains 14 residues. The CDR3 loop reads CASSQGGPSEEQYF.

This chain joins TRBV6-2 or TRBV6-3 and TRBJ2-7. Germline V gene data show CDR1 as MNHEY and CDR2 as SVGEGT. CDR3 length: 11 residues. The CDR3 is CASSSHRFQYF.

The V and J genes are TRBV7-2 and TRBJ1-1; the D gene TCRdb calls, TRBD1, cannot be checked with no DNA. The CDR3 has 14 residues. CDR1 is SGHTA, CDR2 FQGNSA, per germline. CDR3 residues: CASSPGGPNTEAFF.

CDR3 protein: CASRGRGNSNYGYTF. V and J are TRBV27 and TRBJ1-2. This CDR3 region has 15 residues. The germline V gene encodes CDR1 MNHEY and CDR2 SMNVEV (reference sequence).

This chain uses TRBV25-1 with TRBJ2-7; with no DNA, the TCRdb D assignment of TRBD2 cannot be verified. The CDR3 is made up of 14 amino acids. Per germline, CDR1 MGHDK and CDR2 SYGVNS. This CDR3 reads CASSDSGGLYEQYF.

The chain couples TRBV12-3 or TRBV12-4 to TRBJ1-1; TCRdb's D call of TRBD1 is untestable without DNA. CDR3 size: 14 residues. CDR3 loop: CASSQPTGYTEAFF.

V is TRBV4-1 and J is TRBJ2-7; lacking DNA, the TRBD2 call made by TCRdb goes unchecked. This CDR3 has 17 amino acids. Germline CDR1 is MGHRA and CDR2 is YSYEKL. Here the CDR3 reads CASSQAAASGGYYEQYF.

The CDR3 region is CASSLEAAKAYEQYF. The rearrangement uses TRBV5-1 and TRBJ2-7. This CDR3 spans 15 amino acids. Germline V gene data show CDR1 as SGHRS and CDR2 as YFSETQ.

This chain joins TRBV19 and TRBJ2-1; with no DNA, the TCRdb D assignment of TRBD1 cannot be verified. The CDR3 is 16 residues long. CDR1 and CDR2 from the germline V gene are LNHDA and SQIVND (reference sequence). This CDR3 is CASSILPGDLYNEQFF.

The rearrangement joins TRBV3-1 to TRBJ2-3; TCRdb selects TRBD1, and the lack of DNA leaves this call unchecked. The V gene's germline CDR1 is LGHDT and CDR2 YNNKEL (reference sequence). The CDR3 extends over 17 amino acids. The CDR3 loop is CASSQVTGLSSTDTQYF.

V gene TRBV28 combines with J gene TRBJ2-1; TCRdb's D call of TRBD2 is untestable without DNA. The CDR3 loop spans 16 amino acids. Per germline, CDR1 MDHEN and CDR2 SYDVKM. CDR3 sequence reads: CASSPQAGSTGNKQFF.

The gene calls are TRBV20-1 and TRBJ1-2; absent DNA, TCRdb's TRBD1 call cannot be checked. CDR3 size: 12 residues. The germline CDR1 and CDR2 sequences are DFQATT and SNEGSKA (reference sequence). Here the CDR3 reads CSARGDNYGYTF.

The CDR3 protein is CASSNTDTQYF. The V call is TRBV7-2, the J call TRBJ2-3. The CDR3 spans 11 residues. Germline CDR1 is SGHTA and CDR2 is FQGNSA.

The chain uses TRBV7-6 and TRBJ2-7; TCRdb designates TRBD2, a call that cannot be tested without DNA. CDR1 is SGHVS, CDR2 FNYEAQ, per germline. The CDR3 runs to 16 residues. CDR3 sequence: CASSLAGGLAGYEQYF.

J is TRBJ1-5 and V is TRBV6-5. The CDR3 contains 15 residues. Germline CDR1 and CDR2: MNHEY and SVGAGI. This chain's CDR3 is CASSSSGISNQPQHF.

The chain couples TRBV15 to TRBJ2-4. The CDR3 spans 18 residues. Germline CDR1 reads LNHNV; CDR2 reads YYDKDF (reference sequence). CDR3 protein: CATSSVLDVNIAKNIQYF.

The genes are TRBV7-8 and TRBJ1-2. The CDR3 loop spans 14 amino acids. Germline V gene lookup returns CDR1 SGHVS and CDR2 FQNEAQ. CDR3: CASSNNPDSRGYTF.

The chain combines TRBV21-1 with TRBJ1-3; no DNA is available, so the TRBD1 call from TCRdb remains unchecked. TRBV21-1 is a documented pseudogene. The CDR3 has 15 residues. The CDR3 sequence: CASSKKGFSGNTIYF.

The chain employs TRBV6-4 and TRBJ1-6; TCRdb outputs TRBD1, but without DNA this stays unchecked. The V gene's germline CDR1 is MRHNA and CDR2 SNTAGT. The CDR3 consists of 13 residues. The CDR3 is CASSRTDVSPLHF.

The V call is TRBV13, the J call TRBJ1-1; TCRdb's D call of TRBD1 is untestable without DNA. Germline V lookup: CDR1 PRHDT, CDR2 FYEKMQ (reference sequence). CDR3 length: 16 amino acids. CDR3 amino acids: CASSDTGTGGNTEAFF.

CDR3 region: CASSFASGETGELFF. This chain connects TRBV5-1 to TRBJ2-2; with no DNA, the TCRdb D assignment of TRBD1 cannot be verified. The CDR3 is 15 residues long. From germline, CDR1 is SGHRS and CDR2 YFSETQ.

The chain links TRBV7-9 to TRBJ2-4; TCRdb designates TRBD1, a call that cannot be tested without DNA. The CDR3 has 15 residues. Germline values: CDR1 SEHNR, CDR2 FQNEAQ (reference sequence). CDR3 region: CASSPTGIAKNIQYF.

This chain uses TRBV4-1 with TRBJ2-4. CDR3 length equals 14 residues. From germline, CDR1 is MGHRA and CDR2 YSYEKL. This CDR3 is CASSQVVGVNIQYF.

V and J are TRBV12-3 or TRBV12-4 and TRBJ2-5; the D call from TCRdb, TRBD1, cannot be confirmed without DNA. This CDR3 is built from 19 residues. Here the CDR3 reads CASSLAPRTAQGLWETQYF.

This chain links TRBV20-1 with TRBJ1-5; the D gene TCRdb calls, TRBD1, cannot be checked with no DNA. Germline V lookup: CDR1 DFQATT, CDR2 SNEGSKA (reference sequence). The CDR3 length is 15 residues. The CDR3 spells CSAKGQGSFGQPQHF.

The J gene is TRBJ1-2, the V gene TRBV20-1. Germline values: CDR1 DFQATT, CDR2 SNEGSKA (reference sequence). The CDR3 has 12 amino acids. CDR3 region: CSAGPSIYGYTF.